This TCR beta chain was retrieved from a study of cytomegalovirus exposure and HLA in healthy donors. Study observations and caveats: It was reportedly the case that the classifier diagnosed cytomegalovirus status with high specificity and sensitivity. In the analysis, some V segments, TRBV6-2 and TRBV6-3 included, were excluded as indistinguishable. Among TCR beta chains of equal frequency, HLA-associated ones were more clonally expanded in a later analysis.

PCR amplification relied on 60 Vbeta primers (plus 13 Jbeta primers). TCRdb keeps only in-frame clones here, not all; method: immunoSEQ multiplex PCR. The repertoire consists of roughly 110,000 clones, with roughly 73% occurring once and the leading ten covering around 0.9%. Regarding this clone: Its antigen is not known.

V was clipped by 0 bases and J by 5 bases, with 7 bases between them. Looked up from germline, CDR1 is MNHEY and CDR2 is SVGAGI. The CDR3 is 13 amino acids. This clonotype was sampled from a woman aged 30 to 39 in good health and CMV-seronegative. Sequenced sample: PBMCs. V is TRBV6-5 and J is TRBJ1-2, with D uncertain. The CDR3 region is CASSYSAFYGYTF. The CDR3 nucleotides read TGTGCCAGCAGTTACTCGGCTTTTTATGGCTACACCTTC.